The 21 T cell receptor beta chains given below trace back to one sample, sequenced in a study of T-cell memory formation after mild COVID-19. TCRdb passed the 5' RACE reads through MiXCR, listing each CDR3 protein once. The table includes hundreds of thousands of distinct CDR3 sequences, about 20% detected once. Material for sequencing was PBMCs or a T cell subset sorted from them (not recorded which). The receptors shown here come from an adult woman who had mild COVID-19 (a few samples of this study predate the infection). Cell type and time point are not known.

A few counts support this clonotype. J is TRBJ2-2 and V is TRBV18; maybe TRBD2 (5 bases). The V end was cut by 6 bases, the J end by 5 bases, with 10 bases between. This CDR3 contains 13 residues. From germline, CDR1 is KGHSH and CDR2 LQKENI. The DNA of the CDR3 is TGTGCCAGCTCCCTGGACTTGACCGGGGAGCTGTTTTTT. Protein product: CASSLDLTGELFF.

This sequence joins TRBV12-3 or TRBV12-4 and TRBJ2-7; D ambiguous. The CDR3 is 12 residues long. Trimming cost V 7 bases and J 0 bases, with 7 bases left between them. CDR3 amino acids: CASKRSSYEQYF. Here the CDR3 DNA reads TGTGCCAGCAAACGGAGCTCCTACGAGCAGTACTTC.

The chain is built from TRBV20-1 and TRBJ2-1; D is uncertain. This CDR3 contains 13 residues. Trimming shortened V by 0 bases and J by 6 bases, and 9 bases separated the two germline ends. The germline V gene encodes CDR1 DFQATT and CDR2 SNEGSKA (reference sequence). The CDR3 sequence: CSARDPMANEQFF. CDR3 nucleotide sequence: TGCAGTGCTAGAGACCCGATGGCCAATGAGCAGTTCTTC.

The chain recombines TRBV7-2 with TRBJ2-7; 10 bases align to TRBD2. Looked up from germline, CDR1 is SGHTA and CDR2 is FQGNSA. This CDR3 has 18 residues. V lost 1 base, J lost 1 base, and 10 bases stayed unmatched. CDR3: CASSLVTSGITRSYEQYF. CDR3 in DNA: TGTGCCAGCAGCTTAGTTACTAGCGGGATAACACGATCCTACGAGCAGTACTTC.

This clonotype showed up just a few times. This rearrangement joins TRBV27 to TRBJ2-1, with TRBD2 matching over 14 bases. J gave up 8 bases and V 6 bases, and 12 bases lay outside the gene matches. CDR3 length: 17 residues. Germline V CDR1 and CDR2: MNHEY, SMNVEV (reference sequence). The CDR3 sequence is CASSEAMGTSGRDEQFF. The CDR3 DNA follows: TGTGCCAGCAGCGAAGCGATGGGGACTAGCGGGAGAGATGAGCAGTTCTTC.

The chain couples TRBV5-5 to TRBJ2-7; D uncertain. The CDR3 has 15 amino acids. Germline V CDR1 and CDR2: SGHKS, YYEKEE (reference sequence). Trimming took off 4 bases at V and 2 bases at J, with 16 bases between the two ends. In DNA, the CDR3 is TGTGCCAGCAGCCCAACAGCAAAAGAAGCCTACGAGCAGTACTTC. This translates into CASSPTAKEAYEQYF.

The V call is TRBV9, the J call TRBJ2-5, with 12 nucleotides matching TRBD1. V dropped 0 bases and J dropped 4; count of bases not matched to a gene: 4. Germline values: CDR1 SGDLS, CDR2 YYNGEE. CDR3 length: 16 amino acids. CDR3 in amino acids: CASSVAGTGGPETQYF. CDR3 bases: TGTGCCAGCAGCGTAGCTGGGACAGGGGGCCCAGAGACCCAGTACTTC.

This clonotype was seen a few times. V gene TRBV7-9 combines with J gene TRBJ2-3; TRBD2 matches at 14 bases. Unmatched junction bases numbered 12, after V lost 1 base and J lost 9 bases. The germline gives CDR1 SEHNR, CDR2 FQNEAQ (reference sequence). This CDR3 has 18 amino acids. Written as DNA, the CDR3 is TGTGCCAGCAGCTTAGGTGGGACTAGCGGGAGAAGAAACTCAACGCAGTATTTT. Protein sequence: CASSLGGTSGRRNSTQYF.

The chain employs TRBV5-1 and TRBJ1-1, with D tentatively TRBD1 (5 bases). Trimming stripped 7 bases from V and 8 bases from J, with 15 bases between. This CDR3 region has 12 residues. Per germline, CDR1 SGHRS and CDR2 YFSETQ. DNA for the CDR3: TGCGCCAGCGGGGGACCGCCGGCCGAAGCTTTCTTT. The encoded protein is CASGGPPAEAFF.

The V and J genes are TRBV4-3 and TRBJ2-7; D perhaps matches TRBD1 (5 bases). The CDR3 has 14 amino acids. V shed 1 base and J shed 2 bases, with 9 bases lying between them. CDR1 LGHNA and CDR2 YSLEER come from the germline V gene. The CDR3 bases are TGCGCCAGCAGCCAAGGACAGAGTGCCTACGAGCAGTACTTC. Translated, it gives CASSQGQSAYEQYF.

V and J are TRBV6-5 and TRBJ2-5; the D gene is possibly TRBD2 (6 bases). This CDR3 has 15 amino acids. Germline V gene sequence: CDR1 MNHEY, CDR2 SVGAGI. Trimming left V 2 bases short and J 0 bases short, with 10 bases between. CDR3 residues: CASSYGPSDQETQYF. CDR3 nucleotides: TGTGCCAGCAGTTACGGGCCTAGCGACCAAGAGACCCAGTACTTC.

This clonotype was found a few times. The CDR3 region has the DNA TGTGCCAGCAGCCAAGGCGGCGGCGGGGAGCTGTTTTTT. Its protein is CASSQGGGGELFF. The J gene is TRBJ2-2, the V gene TRBV7-3; unclear D gene. The V and J ends lost 5 bases and 7 bases respectively, with 11 bases between them. Germline V gives CDR1 SGHTA, CDR2 FQGTGA. The CDR3 is made up of 13 amino acids.

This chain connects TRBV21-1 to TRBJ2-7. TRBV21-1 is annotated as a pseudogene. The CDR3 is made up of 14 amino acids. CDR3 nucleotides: TGTGCCAGCAGCAAAGAAGGGAGCTCCTACGAGCAGTACTTC. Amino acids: CASSKEGSSYEQYF.

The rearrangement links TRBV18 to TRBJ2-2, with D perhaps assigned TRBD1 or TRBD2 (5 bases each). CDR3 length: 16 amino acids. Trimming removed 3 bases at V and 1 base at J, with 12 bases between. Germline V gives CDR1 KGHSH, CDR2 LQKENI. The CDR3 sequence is CASSPRPGLNTGELFF. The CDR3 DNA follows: TGTGCCAGCTCACCCCGGCCGGGGCTGAACACCGGGGAGCTGTTTTTT. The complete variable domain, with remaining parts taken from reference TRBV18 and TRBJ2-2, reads NAGVMQNPRHLVRRRGQEARLRCSPMKGHSHVYWYRQLPEEGLKFMVYLQKENIIDESGMPKERFSAEFPKEGPSILRIQQVVRGDSAAYFCASSPRPGLNTGELFFGEGSRLTVL.

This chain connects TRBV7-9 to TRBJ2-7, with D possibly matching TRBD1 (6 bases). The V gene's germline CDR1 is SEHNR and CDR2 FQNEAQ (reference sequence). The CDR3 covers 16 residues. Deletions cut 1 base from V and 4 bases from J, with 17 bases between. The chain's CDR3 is CASSLGPEQGRYEQYF. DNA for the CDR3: TGTGCCAGCAGCTTAGGACCCGAACAGGGTCGGTACGAGCAGTACTTC.

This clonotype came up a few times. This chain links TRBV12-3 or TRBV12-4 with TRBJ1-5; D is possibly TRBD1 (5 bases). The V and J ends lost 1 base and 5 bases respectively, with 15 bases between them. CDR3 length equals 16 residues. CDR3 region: CASSLEGQSFDQPQHF. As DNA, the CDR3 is TGTGCCAGCAGTTTAGAGGGGCAAAGTTTCGATCAGCCCCAGCATTTT.

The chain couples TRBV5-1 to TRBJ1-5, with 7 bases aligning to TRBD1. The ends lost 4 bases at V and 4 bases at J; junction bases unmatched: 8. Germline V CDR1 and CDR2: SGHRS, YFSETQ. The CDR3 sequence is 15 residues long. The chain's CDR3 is CASSMDGTANQPQHF. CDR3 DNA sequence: TGCGCCAGCAGCATGGATGGGACAGCTAATCAGCCCCAGCATTTT.

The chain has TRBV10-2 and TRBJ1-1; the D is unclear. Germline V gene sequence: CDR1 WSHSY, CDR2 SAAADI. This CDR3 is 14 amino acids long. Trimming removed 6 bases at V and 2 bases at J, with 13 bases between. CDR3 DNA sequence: TGCGCCAGCAGCTTTGCTCTGGGCAACACTGAAGCTTTCTTT. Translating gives CASSFALGNTEAFF.

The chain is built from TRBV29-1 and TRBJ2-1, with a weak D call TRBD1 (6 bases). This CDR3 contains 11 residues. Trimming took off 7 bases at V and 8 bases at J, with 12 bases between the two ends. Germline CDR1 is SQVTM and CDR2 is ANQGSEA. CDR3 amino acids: CSADRLDEQFF. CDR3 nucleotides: TGCAGCGCCGACAGGCTGGATGAGCAGTTCTTC.

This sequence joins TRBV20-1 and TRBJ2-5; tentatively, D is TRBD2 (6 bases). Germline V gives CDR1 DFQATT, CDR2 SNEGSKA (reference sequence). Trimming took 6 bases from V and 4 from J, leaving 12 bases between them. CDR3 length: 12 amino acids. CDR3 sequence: CSAPTRRETQYF. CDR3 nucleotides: TGCAGTGCGCCGACTAGGAGAGAGACCCAGTACTTC.

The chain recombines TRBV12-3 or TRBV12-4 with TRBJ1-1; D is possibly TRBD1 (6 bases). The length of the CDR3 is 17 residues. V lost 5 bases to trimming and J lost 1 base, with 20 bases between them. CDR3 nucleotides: TGTGCCAGCAGTCATCAAAAAACGACAGGCCCGAACACTGAAGCTTTCTTT. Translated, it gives CASSHQKTTGPNTEAFF.